These T cell receptor beta chains were read from a single sample in a study of shared clonotypes between healthy human individuals. The protocol was immunoSEQ multiplex PCR, while the TCRdb copy is restricted to in-frame clones and leaves out a portion. Here the sample spans about 110,000 clones, under 70% being singletons. Sequencing used memory CD8+ T cells sorted from blood. The receptors originated from a woman in her 30s in good health. Each CDR3 is given with its conserved first and last residue. D genes are given only for firm matches. Part of the rows lack a size; the others show once, few, many or a class for expanded clones.

J: TRBJ1-2
D: TRBD1
V: TRBV5-4
size: -
DNA: TGTGCCAGCAGCTCCCGGGGACAGGACCTCTATGGCTACACCTTC
CDR3: CASSSRGQDLYGYTF

J: TRBJ2-1
D: TRBD2
V: TRBV28
size: -
DNA: TGTGCCAGCAGTTTGGGCGGGAGCACCTACAATGAGCAGTTCTTC
CDR3: CASSLGGSTYNEQFF

J: TRBJ2-1
D: TRBD2
V: TRBV6-4
size: -
DNA: TGTGCCAGCAGTGACTCGAGCGGGAGCGGGTACAATGAGCAGTTCTTC
CDR3: CASSDSSGSGYNEQFF

J: TRBJ2-1
D: TRBD2
V: TRBV7-9
size: few
DNA: TGTGCCAGCAGCCTTCGAGCGGGAGGCTACAATGAGCAGTTCTTC
CDR3: CASSLRAGGYNEQFF

J: TRBJ2-5
D: TRBD2
V: TRBV4-1
size: few
DNA: TGCGCCAGCAGCCAAGTAGCGGGGGACCAAGAGACCCAGTACTTC
CDR3: CASSQVAGDQETQYF

J: TRBJ2-1
D: -
V: TRBV6-4
size: -
DNA: TGTGCCAGCAGTGCTTGCCAGGAGTGCGAGCAGTTCTTC
CDR3: CASSACQECEQFF

J: TRBJ2-7
D: -
V: TRBV14
size: -
DNA: TGTGCCAGCAGCGAAACACCCTCTGGGTACGAGCAGTACTTC
CDR3: CASSETPSGYEQYF

J: TRBJ2-2
D: -
V: TRBV9
size: once
DNA: TGTGCCAGCAGCGTAGGGGACGGGGAGCTGTTTTTT
CDR3: CASSVGDGELFF

J: TRBJ2-2
D: TRBD2
V: TRBV19
size: few
DNA: TGTGCCAGTAGTATAGGAGCGGGGTCCCCCCACACCGGGGAGCTGTTTTTT
CDR3: CASSIGAGSPHTGELFF

J: TRBJ2-7
D: -
V: TRBV27
size: -
DNA: TGTGCCAGCAGTTCAACCCCGGGCCCCTTGGACGAGCAGTACTTC
CDR3: CASSSTPGPLDEQYF

J: TRBJ1-1
D: -
V: TRBV19
size: few
DNA: TGTGCCAGTAGTTCCGGGGGACAGAACACTGAAGCTTTCTTT
CDR3: CASSSGGQNTEAFF

J: TRBJ2-7
D: TRBD2
V: TRBV4-1
size: -
DNA: TGCGCCAGCAGCCAAGATCTAATGGAGAGGGGACTAGCAAGCTTC
CDR3: CASSQDLMERGLASF

J: TRBJ1-2
D: -
V: TRBV6-6
size: -
DNA: TGTGCCAGCAGTTACTCGGGACCCTCTGGCGGCACCTTC
CDR3: CASSYSGPSGGTF

J: TRBJ2-5
D: TRBD2
V: TRBV28
size: -
DNA: TGTGCCAGCAGTTTCGCCCCGTGGACTAGCGAGAAAGAGACCCAGTACTTC
CDR3: CASSFAPWTSEKETQYF

J: TRBJ2-7
D: TRBD1
V: TRBV15
size: -
DNA: TGTGCCACCAGCATGGACAGGGCGTCCTACGAGCAGTACTTC
CDR3: CATSMDRASYEQYF

J: TRBJ2-1
D: -
V: TRBV28
size: -
DNA: TGTGCCAGCCTTGCGCCCAGCTCCTACAATGAGCAGTTCTTC
CDR3: CASLAPSSYNEQFF

J: TRBJ1-4
D: -
V: TRBV9
size: -
DNA: TGTGCCAGCAGCGTAGGTTCGGTCGTAAATGAAAAACTGTTTTTT
CDR3: CASSVGSVVNEKLFF

J: TRBJ1-1
D: TRBD1
V: TRBV19
size: few
DNA: TGTGCCAGTAGTATACGGACAGGCGTAAACACTGAAGCTTTCTTT
CDR3: CASSIRTGVNTEAFF

J: TRBJ2-1
D: TRBD2
V: TRBV11-2
size: -
DNA: TGTGCCAGCAGCTTAGTTAGCGGGAGGGGCAATGAGCAGTTCTTC
CDR3: CASSLVSGRGNEQFF

J: TRBJ2-2
D: -
V: TRBV6-4
size: -
DNA: TGTGCCAGCAGTGAAGCGGACGGGAGTGTCACCGGGGAGCTGTTTTTT
CDR3: CASSEADGSVTGELFF

J: TRBJ2-4
D: -
V: TRBV2
size: -
DNA: TGTGCCAGCAGTGAGGTTAGGGCTAGGATCCCACTATGGGTAGCCAAAAACATTCAGTACTTC
CDR3: CASSEVRARIPLWVAKNIQYF

J: TRBJ2-7
D: -
V: TRBV5-1
size: many
DNA: TGCGCCAGCAGCTTGGGTTCGGGGGCCGAGCAGTACTTC
CDR3: CASSLGSGAEQYF

J: TRBJ2-3
D: -
V: TRBV6-4
size: -
DNA: TGTGCCAGCAGTGAGGCGGGATTAGACAGCACAGATACGCAGTATTTT
CDR3: CASSEAGLDSTDTQYF

J: TRBJ2-1
D: -
V: TRBV6-6
size: many
DNA: TGTGCCAGCAGTCACCAAGCTCAAGGGCTCAATGAGCAGTTCTTC
CDR3: CASSHQAQGLNEQFF

J: TRBJ2-7
D: TRBD1
V: TRBV29-1
size: -
DNA: TGCAGCGTTGGAGGGGGCAGGGTCCCCTCCTACGAGCAGTACTTC
CDR3: CSVGGGRVPSYEQYF

J: TRBJ1-1
D: -
V: TRBV30
size: -
DNA: TGTGCCTGGAGTGTAGACAGTTCATTTGGTGAAGCTTTCTTT
CDR3: CAWSVDSSFGEAFF

J: TRBJ2-5
D: -
V: TRBV6-5
size: -
DNA: TGTGCCAGCAGTTACTCGACTTGGGGAAAAGAGACCCAGTACTTC
CDR3: CASSYSTWGKETQYF

J: TRBJ1-3
D: -
V: TRBV29-1
size: -
DNA: TGCAGCGTTGCGGGGCCTGGAAACACCATATATTTT
CDR3: CSVAGPGNTIYF

J: TRBJ2-7
D: -
V: TRBV27
size: few
DNA: TGTGCCAGCAGTTTATCCTCGGGACACTACGAGCAGTACTTC
CDR3: CASSLSSGHYEQYF

J: TRBJ2-7
D: -
V: TRBV2
size: -
DNA: TGTGCCAGCAGCTCACCGACAGTTCGCTACGAGCAGTACTTC
CDR3: CASSSPTVRYEQYF

J: TRBJ2-7
D: -
V: TRBV6-5
size: few
DNA: TGTGCCAGCAGCTATAGCGAAACCCCCTACGAGCAGTACTTC
CDR3: CASSYSETPYEQYF

J: TRBJ1-2
D: TRBD1
V: TRBV6-4
size: -
DNA: TGTGCCAGCAGCCAGAACCACCGGGACAGGGGAACTACTAACTATGGCTACACCTTC
CDR3: CASSQNHRDRGTTNYGYTF

J: TRBJ2-1
D: -
V: TRBV9
size: -
DNA: TGTGCCAGCAGCCCTCGAAGTGTAATTGGGGGCAATGAGCAGTTCTTC
CDR3: CASSPRSVIGGNEQFF

J: TRBJ2-1
D: -
V: TRBV7-2
size: -
DNA: TGTGCCAGCAGCTTAGAGTACCTTAGGGTCGATGAGCAGTTCTTC
CDR3: CASSLEYLRVDEQFF

J: TRBJ2-7
D: -
V: TRBV14
size: -
DNA: TGTGCCAGCCGGTGGAGCTCCTACGAGCAGTACTTC
CDR3: CASRWSSYEQYF

J: TRBJ2-6
D: -
V: TRBV4-1
size: -
DNA: TGCGCCAGCAGCCAAGTCATGTCTGGGGCCAACGTCCTGACTTTC
CDR3: CASSQVMSGANVLTF

J: TRBJ2-7
D: TRBD2
V: TRBV19
size: -
DNA: TGTGCCAGTAGTAATCCGTTGCCGGGACTAGCGGGAGTAGGCTACGAGCAGTACTTC
CDR3: CASSNPLPGLAGVGYEQYF

J: TRBJ2-5
D: -
V: TRBV7-1
size: -
DNA: TGTGCCAGCAGCCGCAGGGGAGGGGGCCAAGAGACCCAGTACTTC
CDR3: CASSRRGGGQETQYF

J: TRBJ2-7
D: TRBD1
V: TRBV6-1
size: -
DNA: TGTGCCAGCAGGGATGGACAGGGTACTCCCTACGAGCAGTACTTC
CDR3: CASRDGQGTPYEQYF

J: TRBJ2-7
D: -
V: TRBV28
size: -
DNA: TGTGCCACCAAGCGTTTCTCCTACGAGCAGTACTTC
CDR3: CATKRFSYEQYF

J: TRBJ2-7
D: -
V: TRBV11-1
size: -
DNA: TGTGCCAGCAGCCCGGTATTGTCCGGCGACGAGCAGTACTTC
CDR3: CASSPVLSGDEQYF

J: TRBJ2-7
D: TRBD1
V: TRBV18
size: -
DNA: TGTGCCAGCTCAGGACAGGGATACGAGCAGTACTTC
CDR3: CASSGQGYEQYF

J: TRBJ2-1
D: -
V: TRBV4-1
size: -
DNA: TGCGCCAGCAGCCTGTCGCCCGGGGACAATGAGCAGTTCTTC
CDR3: CASSLSPGDNEQFF